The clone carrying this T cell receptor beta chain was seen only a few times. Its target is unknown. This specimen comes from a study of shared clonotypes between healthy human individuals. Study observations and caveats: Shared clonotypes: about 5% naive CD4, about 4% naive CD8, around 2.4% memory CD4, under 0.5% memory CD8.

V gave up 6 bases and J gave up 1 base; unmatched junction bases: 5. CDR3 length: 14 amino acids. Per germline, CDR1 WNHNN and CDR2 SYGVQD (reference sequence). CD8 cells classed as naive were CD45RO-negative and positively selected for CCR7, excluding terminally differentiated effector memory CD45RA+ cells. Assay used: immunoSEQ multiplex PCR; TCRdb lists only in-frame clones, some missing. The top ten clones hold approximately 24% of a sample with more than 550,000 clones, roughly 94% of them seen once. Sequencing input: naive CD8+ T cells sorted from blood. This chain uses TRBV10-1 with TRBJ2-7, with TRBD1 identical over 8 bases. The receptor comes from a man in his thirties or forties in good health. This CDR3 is CASSRQGASYEQYF. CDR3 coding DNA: TGCGCCAGCAGCAGGCAGGGGGCATCCTACGAGCAGTACTTC.